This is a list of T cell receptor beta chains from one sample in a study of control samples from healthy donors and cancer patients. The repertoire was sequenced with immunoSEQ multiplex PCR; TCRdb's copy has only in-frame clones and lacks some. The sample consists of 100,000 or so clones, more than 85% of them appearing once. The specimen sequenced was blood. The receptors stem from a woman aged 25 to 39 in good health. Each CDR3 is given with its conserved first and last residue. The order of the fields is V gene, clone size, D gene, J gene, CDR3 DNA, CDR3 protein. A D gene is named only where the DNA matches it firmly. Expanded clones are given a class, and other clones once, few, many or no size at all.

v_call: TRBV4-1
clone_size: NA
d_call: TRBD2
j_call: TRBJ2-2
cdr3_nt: TGCGCCAGCAGCCAAGAAATTGTGACTAGCGGCACCGGGGAGCTGTTTTTT
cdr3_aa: CASSQEIVTSGTGELFF

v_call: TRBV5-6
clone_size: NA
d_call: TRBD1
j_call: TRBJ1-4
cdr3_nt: TGTGCCAGCAGCTGGACAGGGCGGGGAGAAAAACTGTTTTTT
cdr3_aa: CASSWTGRGEKLFF

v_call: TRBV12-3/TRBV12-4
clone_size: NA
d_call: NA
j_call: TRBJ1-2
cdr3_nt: TGTGCCAGCAGCCTGGCACGGGATGGCTACACCTTC
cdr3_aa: CASSLARDGYTF

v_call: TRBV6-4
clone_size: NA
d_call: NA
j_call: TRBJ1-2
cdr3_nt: TGTGCCAGCAGTGAGGGTCGGGAGGTGGATGGCTACACCTTC
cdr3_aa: CASSEGREVDGYTF

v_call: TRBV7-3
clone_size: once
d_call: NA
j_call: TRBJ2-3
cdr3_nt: TGTGCCAGCAGCTTAACGGTGGATACCACAGATACGCAGTATTTT
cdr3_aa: CASSLTVDTTDTQYF

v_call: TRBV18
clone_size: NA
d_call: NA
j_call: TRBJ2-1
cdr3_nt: TGTGCCAGCTCACCGGGGTCCGGGAGTTACAATGAGCAGTTCTTC
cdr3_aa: CASSPGSGSYNEQFF

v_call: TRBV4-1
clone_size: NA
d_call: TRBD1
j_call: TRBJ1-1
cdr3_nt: TGCGCCAGCAGCCAAGGGACAGGGGGCGTTTACACTGAAGCTTTCTTT
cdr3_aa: CASSQGTGGVYTEAFF

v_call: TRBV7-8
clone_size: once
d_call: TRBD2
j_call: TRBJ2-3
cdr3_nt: TGTGCCAGCAGCCCGCCGCGGCGAGCGGGGGGGGGCACAGATACGCAGTATTTT
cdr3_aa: CASSPPRRAGGGTDTQYF

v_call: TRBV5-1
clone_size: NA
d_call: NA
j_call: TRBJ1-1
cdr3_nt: TGCGCCAGCAGCTTGCAAACCCCCGCAAACACTGAAGCTTTCTTT
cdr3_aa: CASSLQTPANTEAFF

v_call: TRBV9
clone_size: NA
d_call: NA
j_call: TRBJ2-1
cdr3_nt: TGTGCCAGCAGCGTCGTTGGGGCAAATGAGCAGTTCTTC
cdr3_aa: CASSVVGANEQFF

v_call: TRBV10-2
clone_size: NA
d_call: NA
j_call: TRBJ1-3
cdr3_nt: TGCGCCAGCAGTGACTTGATCGGGGGCTCTGGAAACACCATATATTTT
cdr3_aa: CASSDLIGGSGNTIYF

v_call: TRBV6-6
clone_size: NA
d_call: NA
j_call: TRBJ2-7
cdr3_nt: TGTGCCAGCAAAGAAGGGGGTAGGTCCTACGAGCAGTACTTC
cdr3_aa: CASKEGGRSYEQYF

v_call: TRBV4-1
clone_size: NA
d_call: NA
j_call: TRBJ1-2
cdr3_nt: TGCGCCAGCAGCCAAGATCGCGCAGGGGACTATGGCTACACCTTC
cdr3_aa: CASSQDRAGDYGYTF

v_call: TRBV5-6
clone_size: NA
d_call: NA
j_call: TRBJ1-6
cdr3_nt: TGTGCCAGCAGCCTGGGCGTGGAGGGCCTCTATAATTCACCCCTCCACTTT
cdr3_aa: CASSLGVEGLYNSPLHF

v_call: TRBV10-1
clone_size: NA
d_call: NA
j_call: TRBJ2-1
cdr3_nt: TGCGCCAGCAGTCCGCGCGGGATCGCCCTCAATGAGCAGTTCTTC
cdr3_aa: CASSPRGIALNEQFF

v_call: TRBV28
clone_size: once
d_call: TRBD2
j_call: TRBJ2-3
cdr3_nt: TGTGCCAGCAGTTATATAAGCGGGGGGGCTTGGGCAGATACGCAGTATTTT
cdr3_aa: CASSYISGGAWADTQYF

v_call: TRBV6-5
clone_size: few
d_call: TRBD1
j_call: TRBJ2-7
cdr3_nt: TGTGCCAGCAGTTTGGACAGGGGAACCTACGAGCAGTACTTC
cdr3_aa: CASSLDRGTYEQYF

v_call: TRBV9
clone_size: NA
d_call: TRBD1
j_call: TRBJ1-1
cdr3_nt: TGTGCCAGCAGCGTAGAACTTCAGGGGGCCAAAGCTTTCTTT
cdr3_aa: CASSVELQGAKAFF

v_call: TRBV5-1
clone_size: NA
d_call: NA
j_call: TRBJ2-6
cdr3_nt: TGCGCCAGCAGCTTTTCTGACAGCGGAACCTCTGGGGCCAACGTCCTGACTTTC
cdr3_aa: CASSFSDSGTSGANVLTF

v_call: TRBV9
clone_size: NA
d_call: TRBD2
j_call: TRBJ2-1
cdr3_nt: TGTGCCAGCAGCGTAGCGGGGGGGACCTACAATGAGCAGTTCTTC
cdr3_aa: CASSVAGGTYNEQFF

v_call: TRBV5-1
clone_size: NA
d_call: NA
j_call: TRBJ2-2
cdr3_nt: TGCGCCAGCAGCACAGTAGCGTCTACCGGGGAGCTGTTTTTT
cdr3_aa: CASSTVASTGELFF

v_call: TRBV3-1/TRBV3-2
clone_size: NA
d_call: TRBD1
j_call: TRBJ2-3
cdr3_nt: TGTGCCAGCAGCCAGGGGTCTCCGCGTGGGACAGGGAGAGATACGCAGTATTTT
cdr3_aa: CASSQGSPRGTGRDTQYF

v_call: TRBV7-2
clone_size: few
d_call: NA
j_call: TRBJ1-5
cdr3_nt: TGTGCCAGCAGCCCAGGCTTCGGGCGCAGCAATCAGCCCCAGCATTTT
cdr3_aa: CASSPGFGRSNQPQHF

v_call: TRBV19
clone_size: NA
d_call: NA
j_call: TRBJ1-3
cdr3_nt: TGTGCCAGTAGCCCGATGACGGACTCGGGAAACACCATATATTTT
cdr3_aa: CASSPMTDSGNTIYF

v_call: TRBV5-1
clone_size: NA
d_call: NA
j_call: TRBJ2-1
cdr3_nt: TGCGCCAGCAGCTTGGAAGGGGACACCTACAATGAGCAGTTCTTC
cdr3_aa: CASSLEGDTYNEQFF

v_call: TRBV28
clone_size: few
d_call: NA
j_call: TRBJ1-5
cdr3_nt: TGTGCCAGCAGTTGGTATAGCAATCAGCCCCAGCATTTT
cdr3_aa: CASSWYSNQPQHF

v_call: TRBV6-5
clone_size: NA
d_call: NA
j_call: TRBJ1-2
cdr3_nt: TGTGCCTTGTGGGGGGCGCCTTACTATGGCTACACCTTC
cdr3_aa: CALWGAPYYGYTF

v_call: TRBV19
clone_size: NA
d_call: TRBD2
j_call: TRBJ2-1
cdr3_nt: TGTGCCAGTAGGGTGACTAGCGGGGTTAATGAGCAGTTCTTC
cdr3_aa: CASRVTSGVNEQFF

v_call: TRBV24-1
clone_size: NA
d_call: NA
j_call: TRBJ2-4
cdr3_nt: TGTGCCACCAGTGATTCCAGCGACCCAAACATTCAGTACTTC
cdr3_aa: CATSDSSDPNIQYF

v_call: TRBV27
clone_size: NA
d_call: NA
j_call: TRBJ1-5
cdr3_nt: TGTGCCAGCAGATTCGACAGATATAGCAATCAGCCCCAGCATTTT
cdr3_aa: CASRFDRYSNQPQHF

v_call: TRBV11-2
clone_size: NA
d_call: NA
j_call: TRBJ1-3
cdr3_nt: TGTGCCAGCAACCGGGTGGGGACCTCTGGAAACACCATATATTTT
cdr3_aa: CASNRVGTSGNTIYF

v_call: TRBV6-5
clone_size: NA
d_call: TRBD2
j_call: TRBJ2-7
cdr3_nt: TGTGCCAGCAGCGGACTAGCGGGAGGGTTTAACGAGCAGTACTTC
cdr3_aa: CASSGLAGGFNEQYF

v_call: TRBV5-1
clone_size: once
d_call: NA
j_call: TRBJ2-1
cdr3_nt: TGCGCCAGCAGTCAAGCTAGTTCTAATGAGCAGTTCTTC
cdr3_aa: CASSQASSNEQFF

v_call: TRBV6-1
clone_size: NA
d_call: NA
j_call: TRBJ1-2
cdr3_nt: TGTGCCAGCAGTGAAGGCTGGGGCTCCAACTATGGCTACACCTTC
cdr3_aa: CASSEGWGSNYGYTF

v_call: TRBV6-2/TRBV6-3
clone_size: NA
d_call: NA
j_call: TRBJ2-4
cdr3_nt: TGTGCCAGCAGTTATCAGGGCAAAAACATTCAGTACTTC
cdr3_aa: CASSYQGKNIQYF

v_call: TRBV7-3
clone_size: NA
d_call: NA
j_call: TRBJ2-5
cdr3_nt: TGTGCCAGCAGCTTAATGGCCGGGGGCGAAGAGACCCGGTACTTC
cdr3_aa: CASSLMAGGEETRYF

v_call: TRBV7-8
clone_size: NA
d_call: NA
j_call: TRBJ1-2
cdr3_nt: TGTGCCAGCAGCTTAACGCAGGGTACTAACTATGGCTACACCTTC
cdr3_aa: CASSLTQGTNYGYTF

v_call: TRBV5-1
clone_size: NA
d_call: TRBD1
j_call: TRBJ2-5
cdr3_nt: TGCGCCAGCAGTCAGGGGGCGGGGGAGACCCAGTACTTC
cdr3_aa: CASSQGAGETQYF

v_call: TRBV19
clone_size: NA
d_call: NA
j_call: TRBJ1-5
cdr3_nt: TGTGCCAGTAGTGTTCAGACGGATCAGCCCCAGCATTTT
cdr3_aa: CASSVQTDQPQHF

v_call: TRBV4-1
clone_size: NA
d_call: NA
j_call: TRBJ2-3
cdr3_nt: TGCGCCAGCAGCCAAGATCCGGGAGATACGCAGTATTTT
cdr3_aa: CASSQDPGDTQYF

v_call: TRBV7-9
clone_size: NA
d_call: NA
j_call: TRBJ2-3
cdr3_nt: TGTGCCAGCAGCTTAAAAGGGGTCGGGACAGATACGCAGTATTTT
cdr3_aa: CASSLKGVGTDTQYF

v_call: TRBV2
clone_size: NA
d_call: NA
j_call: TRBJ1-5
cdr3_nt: TGTGCCAGCAGTGGTAGTGCAGGGGATCAGCCCCAGCATTTT
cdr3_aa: CASSGSAGDQPQHF

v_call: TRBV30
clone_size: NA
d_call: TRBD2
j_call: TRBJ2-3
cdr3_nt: TGTGCCCCCGTTCTGGCGGGAGGGGAGGCAGATACGCAGTATTTT
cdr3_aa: CAPVLAGGEADTQYF

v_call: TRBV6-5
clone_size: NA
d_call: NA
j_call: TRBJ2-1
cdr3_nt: TGTGCCAGCAGTTACTCGAAGGGGGAACCCTACAATGAGCAGTTCTTC
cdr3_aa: CASSYSKGEPYNEQFF

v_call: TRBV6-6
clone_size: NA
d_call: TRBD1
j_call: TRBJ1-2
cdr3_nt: TGTGCCTCCCAACGGCAGGGGGCGCCTTTATATGGCTACACCTTC
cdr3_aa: CASQRQGAPLYGYTF

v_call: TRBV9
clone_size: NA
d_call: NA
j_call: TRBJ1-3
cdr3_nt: TGTGCCAGCAGCGTCTCAGGGTCGGGGGTAAACACCATATATTTT
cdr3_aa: CASSVSGSGVNTIYF

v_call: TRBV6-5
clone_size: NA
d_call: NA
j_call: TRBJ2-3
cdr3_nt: TGTGCCAGCAGTTATTCACAGGGTCTCACGCAGTATTTT
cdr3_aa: CASSYSQGLTQYF

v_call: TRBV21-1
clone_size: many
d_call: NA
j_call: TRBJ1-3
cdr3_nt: TGTGCCAGCACCCCGACCGGTACAGGGAAAACCTCTGGAAACACCATATATTTT
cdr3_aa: CASTPTGTGKTSGNTIYF

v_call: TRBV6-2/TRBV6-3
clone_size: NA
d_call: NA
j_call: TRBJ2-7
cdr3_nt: TGTGCCAGCAGCGAACCCAGGGGCCGTCGGGAGCAGTACTTC
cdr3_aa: CASSEPRGRREQYF

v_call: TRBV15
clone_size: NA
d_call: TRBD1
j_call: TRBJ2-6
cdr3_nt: TGTGCCACCAGCAGGATACAGGGGTCATTCTCTGGGGCCAACGTCCTGACTTTC
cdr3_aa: CATSRIQGSFSGANVLTF

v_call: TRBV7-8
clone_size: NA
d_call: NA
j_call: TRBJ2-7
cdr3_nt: TGTGCCAGCAGCTTAGTGGGTCCCGGGTCTCTCGACGAGCAGTACTTC
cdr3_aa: CASSLVGPGSLDEQYF